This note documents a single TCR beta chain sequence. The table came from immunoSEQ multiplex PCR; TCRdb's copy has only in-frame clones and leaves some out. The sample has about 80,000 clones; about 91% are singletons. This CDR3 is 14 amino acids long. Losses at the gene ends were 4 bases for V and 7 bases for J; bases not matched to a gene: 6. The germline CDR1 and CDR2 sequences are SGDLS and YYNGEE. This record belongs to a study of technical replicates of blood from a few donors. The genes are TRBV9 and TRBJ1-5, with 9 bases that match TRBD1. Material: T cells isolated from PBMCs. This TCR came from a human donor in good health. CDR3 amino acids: CASSIQGAGQPQHF. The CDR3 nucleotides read TGTGCCAGCAGCATACAGGGGGCCGGGCAGCCCCAGCATTTT.